This T cell receptor (beta chain) was sequenced during a study of cytomegalovirus exposure and HLA in healthy donors. General observations from the study: Associated with cytomegalovirus, according to the listing, were approximately 160 TCR beta chains.

With regard to this clone: What it binds is not known.

Method: immunoSEQ multiplex PCR; TCRdb's copy keeps in-frame clones and lacks some. The sample yields about 64,000 clones, 90% to 95% seen once. The length of the CDR3 is 13 residues. Germline lookup yields CDR1 SEHNR and CDR2 FQNEAQ (reference sequence). After removal of 5 bases from V and 8 bases from J, the junction contained 7 bases not matched to a gene. This TCR was sampled from a woman under 30 in good health and CMV-seronegative. The chain recombines TRBV7-9 with TRBJ1-1; TRBD1 aligns across 8 bases. Sequenced input: PBMCs. The CDR3 DNA is TGTGCCAGCAGCGTAACAGGGGGTTGGGAAGCTTTCTTT. Its protein product is CASSVTGGWEAFF.